This T cell receptor (beta chain) was recorded in a study of shared clonotypes between healthy human individuals. Study-level points and caveats: Memory subsets generally showed smaller estimated richness than naive subsets did.

Per the germline V gene, CDR1 is SGHTS and CDR2 is YDEGEE. This CDR3 is 15 amino acids long. V was cut by 0 bases and J by 5 bases, with 14 bases left in between. Data came from immunoSEQ multiplex PCR; TCRdb stores just in-frame clones and leaves some out. This table has around 1,900,000 clones, around 93% appearing once. As to this clone: Its antigen is currently unknown.

Only CD45RO-negative cells positively selected for CCR7 counted as naive CD8 cells, so terminally differentiated effector memory CD45RA+ cells were excluded. The study drew its donors from healthy HIV-negative adults without recent acute infections or vaccinations. The clonotype comes from a man between 18 and 35 years old in good health. Some clones in this sample may be carry-over from other donors' samples. The chain is built from TRBV5-8 and TRBJ1-1, with D unresolved. The sequencing sample was made of naive CD8+ T cells from PBMCs. In nucleotides, the CDR3 is TGTGCCAGCAGCTTGGATGAGGGTTCAGATACTGAAGCTTTCTTT. Translation gives CASSLDEGSDTEAFF.